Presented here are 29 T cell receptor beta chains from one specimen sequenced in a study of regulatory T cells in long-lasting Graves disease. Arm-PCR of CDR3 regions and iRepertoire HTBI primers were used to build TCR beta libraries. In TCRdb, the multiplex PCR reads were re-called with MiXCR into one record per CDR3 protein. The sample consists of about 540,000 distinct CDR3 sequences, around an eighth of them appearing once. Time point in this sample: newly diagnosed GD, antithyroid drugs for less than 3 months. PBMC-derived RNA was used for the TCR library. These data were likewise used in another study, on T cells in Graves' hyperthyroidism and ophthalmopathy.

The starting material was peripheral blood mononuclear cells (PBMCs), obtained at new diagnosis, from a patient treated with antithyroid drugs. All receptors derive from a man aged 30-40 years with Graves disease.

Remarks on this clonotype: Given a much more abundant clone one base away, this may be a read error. The CDR3 protein is CSARKDSYEQYF. The CDR3 nucleotides read TGCAGTGCTAGAAAAGACTCCTACGAGCAGTACTTC. The chain links TRBV20-1 to TRBJ2-7, with unresolved D. Germline CDR1 is DFQATT and CDR2 is SNEGSKA (reference sequence). The length of the CDR3 is 12 residues. Trimming pared 2 bases from V and 0 bases from J, leaving 5 bases between.

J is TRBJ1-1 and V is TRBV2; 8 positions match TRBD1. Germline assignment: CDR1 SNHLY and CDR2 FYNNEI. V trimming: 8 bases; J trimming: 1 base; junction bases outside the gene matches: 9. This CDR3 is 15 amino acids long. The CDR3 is CASSGGRSANTEAFF. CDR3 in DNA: TGTGCCAGCTCAGGGGGCCGGTCGGCGAACACTGAAGCTTTCTTT.

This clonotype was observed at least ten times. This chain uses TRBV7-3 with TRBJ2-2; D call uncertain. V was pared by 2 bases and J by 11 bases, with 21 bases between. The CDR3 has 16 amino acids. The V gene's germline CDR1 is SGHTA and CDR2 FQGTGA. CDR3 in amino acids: CASSLGLMGSGGELFF. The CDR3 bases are TGTGCCAGCAGCTTAGGGTTAATGGGGTCCGGCGGTGAGCTGTTTTTT.

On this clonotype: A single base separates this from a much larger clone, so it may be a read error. DNA for the CDR3: TGTGCCAGCAACGAGTCGGTGGGGGCGAATGAGCAGTTCTTC. Its protein product is CASNESVGANEQFF. The chain recombines TRBV7-6 with TRBJ2-1, with a tentative D call TRBD1 (6 bases). V shed 7 bases and J shed 7 bases, with 17 bases lying between them. Germline values: CDR1 SGHVS, CDR2 FNYEAQ. The CDR3 length is 14 residues.

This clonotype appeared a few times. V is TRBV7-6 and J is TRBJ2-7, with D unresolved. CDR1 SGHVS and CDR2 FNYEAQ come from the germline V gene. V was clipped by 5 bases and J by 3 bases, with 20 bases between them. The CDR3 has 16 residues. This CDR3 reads CASSPPISPLLYEQYF. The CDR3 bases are TGTGCCAGCAGCCCCCCCATCTCGCCCCTCCTCTACGAGCAGTACTTC.

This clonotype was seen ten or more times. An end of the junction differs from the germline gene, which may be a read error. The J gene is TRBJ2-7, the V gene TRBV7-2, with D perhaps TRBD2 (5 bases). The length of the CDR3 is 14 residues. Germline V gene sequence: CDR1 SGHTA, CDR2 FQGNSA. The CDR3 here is CASCRTGLSHEQYF. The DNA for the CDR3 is TGTGCCAGCTGCCGGACTGGACTCTCCCACGAGCAGTACTTC.

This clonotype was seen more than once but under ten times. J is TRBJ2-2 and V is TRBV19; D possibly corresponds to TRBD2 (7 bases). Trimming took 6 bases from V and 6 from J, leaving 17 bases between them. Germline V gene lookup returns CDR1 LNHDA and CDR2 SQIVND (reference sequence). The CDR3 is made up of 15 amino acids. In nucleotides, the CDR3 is TGTGCCAGTAGGATGTGGCGGGGGCCCGCCGGGGAGCTGTTTTTT. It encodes CASRMWRGPAGELFF. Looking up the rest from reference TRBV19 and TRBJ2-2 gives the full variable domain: DGGITQSPKYLFRKEGQNVTLSCEQNLNHDAMYWYRQDPGQGLRLIYYSQIVNDFQKGDIAEGYSVSREKKESFPLTVTSAQKNPTAFYLCASRMWRGPAGELFFGEGSRLTVL.

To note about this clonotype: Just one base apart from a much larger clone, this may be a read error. The CDR3 is CASRSQGDGYTF. The CDR3 DNA follows: TGTGCCAGCAGGTCACAGGGGGATGGCTACACCTTC. The chain recombines TRBV28 with TRBJ1-2; 8 bases are a match to TRBD1. CDR3 length: 12 residues. The junction had 3 bases not matched to a gene; V was cut back by 6 bases and J by 6 bases. CDR1 is MDHEN and CDR2 is SYDVKM in the germline V gene.

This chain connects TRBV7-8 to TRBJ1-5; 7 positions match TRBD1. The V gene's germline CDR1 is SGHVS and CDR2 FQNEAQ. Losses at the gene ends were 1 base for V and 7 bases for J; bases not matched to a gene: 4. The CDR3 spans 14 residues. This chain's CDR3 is CASSLEGQKQPQHF. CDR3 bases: TGTGCCAGCAGCTTAGAGGGACAGAAACAGCCCCAGCATTTT. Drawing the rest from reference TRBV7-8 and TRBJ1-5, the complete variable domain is GAGVSQSPRYKVAKRGQDVALRCDPISGHVSLFWYQQALGQGPEFLTYFQNEAQLDKSGLPSDRFFAERPEGSVSTLKIQRTQQEDSAVYLCASSLEGQKQPQHFGDGTRLSIL.

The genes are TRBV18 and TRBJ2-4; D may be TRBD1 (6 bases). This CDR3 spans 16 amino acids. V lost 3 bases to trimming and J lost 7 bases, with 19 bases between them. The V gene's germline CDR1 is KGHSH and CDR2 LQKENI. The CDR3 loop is CASSPRRDTRANIQYF. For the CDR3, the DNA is TGTGCCAGCTCACCGCGCCGGGACACCCGAGCGAACATTCAGTACTTC.

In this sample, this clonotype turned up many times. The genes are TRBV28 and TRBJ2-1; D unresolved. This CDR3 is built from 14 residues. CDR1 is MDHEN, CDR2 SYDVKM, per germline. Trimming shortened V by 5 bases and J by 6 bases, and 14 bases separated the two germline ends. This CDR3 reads CASSPPGRRNEQFF. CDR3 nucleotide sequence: TGTGCCAGCAGTCCGCCCGGGCGTCGCAATGAGCAGTTCTTC.

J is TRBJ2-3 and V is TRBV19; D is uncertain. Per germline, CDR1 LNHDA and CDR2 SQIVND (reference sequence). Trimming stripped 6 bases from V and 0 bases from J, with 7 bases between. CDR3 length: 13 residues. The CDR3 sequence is CASRDSSTDTQYF. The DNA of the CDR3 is TGTGCCAGTAGGGATTCTAGCACAGATACGCAGTATTTT.

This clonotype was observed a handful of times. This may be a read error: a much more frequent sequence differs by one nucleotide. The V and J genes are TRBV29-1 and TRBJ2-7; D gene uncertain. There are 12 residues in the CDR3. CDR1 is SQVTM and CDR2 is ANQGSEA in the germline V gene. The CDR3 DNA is TGCAGCGTTGGTGGGCAGCCCTACGAGCAGAACTTC. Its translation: CSVGGQPYEQNF.

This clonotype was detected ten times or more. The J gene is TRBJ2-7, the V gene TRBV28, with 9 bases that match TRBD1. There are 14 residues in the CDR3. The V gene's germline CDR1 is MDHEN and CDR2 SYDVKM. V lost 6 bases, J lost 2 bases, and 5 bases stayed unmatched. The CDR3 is CASRYDRGAYEQYF. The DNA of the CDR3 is TGTGCCAGCAGATATGACAGGGGGGCCTACGAGCAGTACTTC. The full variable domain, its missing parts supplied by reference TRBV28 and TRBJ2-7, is DVKVTQSSRYLVKRTGEKVFLECVQDMDHENMFWYRQDPGLGLRLIYFSYDVKMKEKGDIPEGYSVSREKKERFSLILESASTNQTSMYLCASRYDRGAYEQYFGPGTRLTVT.

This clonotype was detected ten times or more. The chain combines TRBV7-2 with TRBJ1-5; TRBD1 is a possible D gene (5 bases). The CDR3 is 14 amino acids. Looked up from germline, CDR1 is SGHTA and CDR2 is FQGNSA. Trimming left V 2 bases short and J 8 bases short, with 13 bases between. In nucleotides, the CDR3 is TGTGCCAGCAGCTTACTTCCAGGGTTCGAGCCCCAGCATTTT. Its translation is CASSLLPGFEPQHF.

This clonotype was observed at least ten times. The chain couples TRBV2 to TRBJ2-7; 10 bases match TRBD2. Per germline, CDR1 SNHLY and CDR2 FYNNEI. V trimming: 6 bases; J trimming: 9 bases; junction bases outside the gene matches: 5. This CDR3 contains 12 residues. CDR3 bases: TGTGCCAGCAGCCTAGCGGGAGAGCGGCAGTACTTC. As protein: CASSLAGERQYF.

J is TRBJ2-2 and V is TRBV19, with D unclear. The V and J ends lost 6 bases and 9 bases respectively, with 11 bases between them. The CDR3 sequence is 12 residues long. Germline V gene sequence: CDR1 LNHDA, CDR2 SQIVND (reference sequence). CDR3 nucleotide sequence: TGTGCCAGTAGCACCCCCCTTAGGGAGCTGTTTTTT. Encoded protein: CASSTPLRELFF.

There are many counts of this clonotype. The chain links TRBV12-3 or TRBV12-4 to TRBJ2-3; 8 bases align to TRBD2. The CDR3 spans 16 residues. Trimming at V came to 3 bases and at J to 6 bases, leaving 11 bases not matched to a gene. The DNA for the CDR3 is TGTGCCAGCAGTTTCCGGGGTAGTAGCGGGGACGATACGCAGTATTTT. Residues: CASSFRGSSGDDTQYF.

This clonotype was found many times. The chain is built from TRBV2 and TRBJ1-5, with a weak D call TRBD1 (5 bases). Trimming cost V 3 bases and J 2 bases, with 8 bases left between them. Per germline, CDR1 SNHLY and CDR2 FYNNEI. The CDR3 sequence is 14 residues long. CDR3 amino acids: CASSDRAGNQPQHF. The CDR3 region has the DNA TGTGCCAGCAGTGACAGGGCTGGCAATCAGCCCCAGCATTTT.

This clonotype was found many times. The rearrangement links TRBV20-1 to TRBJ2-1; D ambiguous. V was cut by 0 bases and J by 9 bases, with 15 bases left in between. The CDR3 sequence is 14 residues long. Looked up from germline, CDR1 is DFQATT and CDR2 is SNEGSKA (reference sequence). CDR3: CSARDLHPRTEQFF. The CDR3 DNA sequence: TGCAGTGCTAGAGATCTCCACCCCCGGACTGAGCAGTTCTTC.

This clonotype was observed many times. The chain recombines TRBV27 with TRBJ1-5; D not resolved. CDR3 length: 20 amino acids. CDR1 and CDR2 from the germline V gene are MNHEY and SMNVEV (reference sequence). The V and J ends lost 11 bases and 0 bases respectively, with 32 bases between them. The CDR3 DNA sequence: TGTGCCTTACCCAGCAGTCAATGTCGTACCGAGGAGAATAGCAATCAGCCCCAGCATTTT. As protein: CALPSSQCRTEENSNQPQHF.

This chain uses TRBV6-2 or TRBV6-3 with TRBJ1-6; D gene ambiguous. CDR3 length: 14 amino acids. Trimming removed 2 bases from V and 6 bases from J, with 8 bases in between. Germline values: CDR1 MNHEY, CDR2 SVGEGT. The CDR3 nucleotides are TGTGCCAGCAGTTACGTACGGGGTAATTCACCCCTCCACTTT. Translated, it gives CASSYVRGNSPLHF.

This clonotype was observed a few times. The CDR3 DNA follows: TGTGCCAGCAGCTTAGGGGACAGCCGGTCGTTTAACTATGGCTACACCTTC. This sequence encodes CASSLGDSRSFNYGYTF. V usage is TRBV7-9 and J usage is TRBJ1-2; 7 bases align to TRBD1. The CDR3 length is 17 residues. V was clipped by 1 base and J by 1 base; unmatched bases: 9. Germline CDR1 and CDR2: SEHNR and FQNEAQ (reference sequence).

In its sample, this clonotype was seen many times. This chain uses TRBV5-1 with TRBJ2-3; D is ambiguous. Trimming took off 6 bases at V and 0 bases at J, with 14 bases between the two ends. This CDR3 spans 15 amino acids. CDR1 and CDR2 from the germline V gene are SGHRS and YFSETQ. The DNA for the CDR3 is TGCGCCAGCACCCTGCGGAGTTACAGCACAGATACGCAGTATTTT. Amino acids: CASTLRSYSTDTQYF. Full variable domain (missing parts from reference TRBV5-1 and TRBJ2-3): KAGVTQTPRYLIKTRGQQVTLSCSPISGHRSVSWYQQTPGQGLQFLFEYFSETQRNKGNFPGRFSGRQFSNSRSEMNVSTLELGDSALYLCASTLRSYSTDTQYFGPGTRLTVL.

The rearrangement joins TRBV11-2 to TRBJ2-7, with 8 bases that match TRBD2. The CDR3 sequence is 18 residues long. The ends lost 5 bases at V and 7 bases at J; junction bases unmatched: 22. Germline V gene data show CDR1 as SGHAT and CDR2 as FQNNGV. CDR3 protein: CASSPGGAGLATEFEQYF. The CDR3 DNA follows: TGTGCCAGCAGCCCTGGGGGGGCTGGACTAGCAACTGAATTTGAGCAGTACTTC. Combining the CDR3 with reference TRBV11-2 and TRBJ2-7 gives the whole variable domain EAGVAQSPRYKIIEKRQSVAFWCNPISGHATLYWYQQILGQGPKLLIQFQNNGVVDDSQLPKDRFSAERLKGVDSTLKIQPAKLEDSAVYLCASSPGGAGLATEFEQYFGPGTRLTVT.

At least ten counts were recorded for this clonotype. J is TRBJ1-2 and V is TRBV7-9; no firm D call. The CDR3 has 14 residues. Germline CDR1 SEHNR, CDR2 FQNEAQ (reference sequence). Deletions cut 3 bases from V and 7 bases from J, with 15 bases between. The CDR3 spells CASSLYQAPGGYTF. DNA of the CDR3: TGTGCCAGCAGCTTGTACCAGGCCCCTGGTGGCTACACCTTC.

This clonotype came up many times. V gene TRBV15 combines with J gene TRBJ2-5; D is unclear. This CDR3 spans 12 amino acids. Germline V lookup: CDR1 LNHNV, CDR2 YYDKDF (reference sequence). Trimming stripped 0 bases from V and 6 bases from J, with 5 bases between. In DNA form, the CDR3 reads TGTGCCACCAGCAGAGATAGGCAGACCCAGTACTTC. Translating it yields CATSRDRQTQYF.

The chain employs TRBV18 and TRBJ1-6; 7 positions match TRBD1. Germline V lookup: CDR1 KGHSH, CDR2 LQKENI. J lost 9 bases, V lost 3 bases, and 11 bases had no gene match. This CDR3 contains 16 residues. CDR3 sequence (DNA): TGTGCCAGCTCACCCCTCACAGGGGAGGGTACTTCACCCCTCCACTTT. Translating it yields CASSPLTGEGTSPLHF.

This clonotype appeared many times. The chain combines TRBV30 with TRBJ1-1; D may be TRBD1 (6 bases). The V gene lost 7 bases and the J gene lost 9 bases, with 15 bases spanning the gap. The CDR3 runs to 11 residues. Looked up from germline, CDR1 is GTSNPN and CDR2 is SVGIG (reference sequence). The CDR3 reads CASELDSQAFF. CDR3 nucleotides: TGTGCCTCAGAATTGGACAGCCAAGCTTTCTTT. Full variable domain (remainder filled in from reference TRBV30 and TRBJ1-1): SQTIHQWPATLVQPVGSPLSLECTVEGTSNPNLYWYRQAAGRGLQLLFYSVGIGQISSEVPQNLSASRPQDRQFILSSKKLLLSDSGFYLCASELDSQAFFGQGTRLTVV.